This T cell receptor (beta chain) was found in a study of identical twins. Broader study findings: Weaker excess twin sharing was observed in beta out-of-frame sequences. Cord blood beta clonotypes present at high abundance carried fewer insertions; no such pattern appeared in memory repertoires.

From germline, CDR1 is LGHDT and CDR2 YNNKEL (reference sequence). The CDR3 extends over 15 amino acids. Trimming removed 1 base at V and 3 bases at J, with 13 bases between. Only a few counts were recorded for this clonotype. Its antigen remains unknown. Template switching added a universal primer binding site, and final cDNA carried unique molecular identifiers. MiXCR, applied by TCRdb to the 5' RACE reads, yields one record per CDR3 protein. The table lists a few hundred thousand distinct CDR3 sequences, more than 9% of them singletons. The same specimen was also included in a second study, on yellow fever vaccine responses in identical twins.

V gene TRBV3-1 combines with J gene TRBJ2-7; no reliable D call. The sequenced material came from PBMCs. The source of this sequence is a young woman in good health. The CDR3 coding sequence is TGTGCCAGCAGCCAAGGCCGGGCAGTTGGCTACGAGCAGTACTTC. Translation gives CASSQGRAVGYEQYF.